Below, 28 T cell receptor beta chains from the same sample are listed, as sequenced in a study of tumor-infiltrating lymphocytes in primary liver carcinoma. A primer matching the constant region was used to make TCR beta cDNA from 450 to 550 ng of total RNA. Three rounds of nested multiplex PCR with slightly modified ARM-PCR produced TCR beta libraries. The two initial PCR rounds, 9 to 11 cycles each, used TRBV1-TRBV30 forward and C-beta reverse primers. Using its own MiXCR run on the multiplex PCR reads, TCRdb lists one record per CDR3 protein. The top ten hold approximately 8.9% of the sample, which has 95,000 to 150,000 distinct CDR3 sequences, around 60% seen once. Taking about 20-31 mg of unsorted bulk tissue, the authors co-extracted RNA and DNA. Sequencing used liver tumor tissue from sampling region 3. Subset reported: tumor region T3, left-lateral pole. These receptor sequences come from a woman aged 55-70 years with primary liver carcinoma and hepatitis B virus infection.

With regard to this clonotype: The junction does not match germline at one end; this may be a read error. This chain links TRBV11-3 with TRBJ2-1, with D possibly being TRBD1 (5 bases). Germline lookup yields CDR1 SGHNT and CDR2 YENEEA. The CDR3 totals 15 residues. In nucleotides, the CDR3 is TGTGCCAGCAGCCTAGGGGCCCTGGGTCGCAAGGATCAGTCCTTC. Its translation: CASSLGALGRKDQSF. The entire variable domain, with the rest obtained from reference TRBV11-3 and TRBJ2-1, is as follows: EAGVVQSPRYKIIEKKQPVAFWCNPISGHNTLYWYLQNLGQGPELLIRYENEEAVDDSQLPKDRFSAERLKGVDSTLKIQPAELGDSAVYLCASSLGALGRKDQSFGPGTRLTVL.

V is TRBV6-1 and J is TRBJ2-2; D gene ambiguous. Looked up from germline, CDR1 is MNHNS and CDR2 is SASEGT. V dropped 9 bases and J dropped 0 bases, with 20 bases sitting between them. The CDR3 is 17 residues long. CDR3 protein: CARRELTRITNTGELFF. CDR3 sequence (DNA): TGTGCCAGAAGAGAGTTGACTCGTATAACGAACACCGGGGAGCTGTTTTTT.

Worth noting for this clonotype: A junction boundary mismatches the germline segment, possibly from a read error. This chain connects TRBV11-2 to TRBJ2-7, with 8 nucleotides matching TRBD2. Per the germline V gene, CDR1 is SGHAT and CDR2 is FQNNGV. This CDR3 region has 20 residues. In nucleotides, the CDR3 is TGTGCCAGTAGCTTAATTTGGGACATAACCCTAGCGGGCATAGGACGCGAGCAGTACTTC. Translation: CASSLIWDITLAGIGREQYF.

This clonotype was seen only once. A read error may produce the germline difference seen at one junction end. The V and J genes are TRBV4-2 and TRBJ2-1; 12 bases are a match to TRBD2. Looked up from germline, CDR1 is LGHNA and CDR2 is YNFKEQ. The length of the CDR3 is 15 residues. CDR3 in DNA: TGTACCAGCAGCCAAGGACTAGCGGGATTGGGTGGGCAGTTCTTC. Translation gives CTSSQGLAGLGGQFF.

This clonotype has a handful of counts. The chain combines TRBV9 with TRBJ2-1; 11 nucleotides align to TRBD2. With V trimmed by 0 bases and J by 2 bases, 4 bases remained unmatched. The length of the CDR3 is 17 residues. The germline V gene has CDR1 SGDLS and CDR2 YYNGEE. This chain's CDR3 is CASSVEPTSGAYNEQFF. The CDR3 DNA reads TGTGCCAGCAGCGTAGAGCCGACTAGCGGGGCCTACAATGAGCAGTTCTTC.

Note on this clonotype: A much larger clone lies a single base off, so this may be a read error. The V gene is TRBV5-1, the J gene TRBJ2-5; TRBD2 might be the D (5 bases). Germline CDR1 and CDR2: SGHRS and YFSETQ. The CDR3 runs to 13 residues. The CDR3: CASSLGQRETHYF. The CDR3 nucleotides are TGCGCCAGCAGCTTGGGTCAGAGGGAGACCCACTACTTC.

A remark on this clonotype: A read error may account for a junction end that differs from germline. J is TRBJ2-5 and V is TRBV5-1; TRBD1 matches 11 bases. Germline CDR1 SGHRS, CDR2 YFSETQ. The CDR3 is made up of 16 amino acids. The CDR3 is CANSLGQGGFQETQYF. In DNA form, the CDR3 reads TGCGCCAACAGCTTGGGACAGGGGGGATTCCAAGAGACCCAGTACTTC.

This clonotype showed up just a few times. The chain combines TRBV29-1 with TRBJ2-3; D may correspond to TRBD1 or TRBD2 (5 bases each). Between the trimmed V and J ends, which lost 6 bases and 6 bases, there was a span of 16 bases. The germline gives CDR1 SQVTM, CDR2 ANQGSEA. This CDR3 region has 13 residues. CDR3 sequence (DNA): TGCAGCGTCGGGACCGCAGTGGGGGATACGCAGTATTTT. It is translated as CSVGTAVGDTQYF.

About this clonotype itself: As the CDR3 is not closed by the conserved phenylalanine or tryptophan, this likely results from a read error. This chain joins TRBV28 and TRBJ2-7; 7 bases fit TRBD2. V gave up 5 bases and J gave up 3 bases; unmatched junction bases: 10. Germline V gene data show CDR1 as MDHEN and CDR2 as SYDVKM. This CDR3 spans 15 amino acids. CDR3 sequence reads: CASSARLAGNYEQYI. The CDR3, as DNA: TGTGCCAGCAGTGCAAGACTAGCAGGTAACTACGAGCAGTACATC.

Of note for this clonotype: No conserved phenylalanine or tryptophan ends this CDR3, so it is likely a read error. The chain carries TRBV5-4 and TRBJ1-6; D might be TRBD1 (6 bases). The germline V gene encodes CDR1 SGHNT and CDR2 YYREEE (reference sequence). The CDR3 is made up of 14 amino acids. The ends were cut back, 5 bases at V and 7 bases at J, with 13 bases in the middle. The DNA of the CDR3 is TGTGCCAGCAGGAGTACAGGGTCAAATTCACCCCTCCACTCT. Protein product: CASRSTGSNSPLHS.

This clonotype occurred a few times. At one end, the junction sequence differs from germline, possibly due to a read error. V is TRBV11-2 and J is TRBJ2-3; maybe TRBD2 (6 bases). Germline V gene lookup returns CDR1 SGHAT and CDR2 FQNNGV. The length of the CDR3 is 14 residues. For the CDR3, the DNA is TGTGCCAGCAGTCTGGGACTCCCCACATATACGCAGTATTTT. Its translation: CASSLGLPTYTQYF.

Regarding this clonotype: A read error may account for a junction end that differs from germline. The chain combines TRBV11-3 with TRBJ2-1, with D possibly TRBD2 on 6 matching bases. The CDR3 loop spans 13 amino acids. Germline lookup yields CDR1 SGHNT and CDR2 YENEEA. In DNA form, the CDR3 reads TGTGCCAGCATCTTAGGGGAGGTAGATGAGCAGTTATTC. Its translation is CASILGEVDEQLF.

This clonotype was counted at least ten times. This chain links TRBV4-1 with TRBJ2-3; 9 bases are shared with TRBD1. CDR3 length: 15 amino acids. Trimming cost V 4 bases and J 4 bases; bases outside gene matches: 6. The germline gives CDR1 MGHRA, CDR2 YSYEKL. CDR3 region: CASSRQGGGADTQYF. As DNA, the CDR3 is TGCGCCAGCAGCCGACAGGGGGGAGGGGCAGATACGCAGTATTTT.

Concerning this clonotype itself: The conserved closing phenylalanine or tryptophan is absent in this CDR3, likely reflecting a read error. For the CDR3, the DNA is TGCAGCGTCATCGGTTTGTCAGATACGCAGTATCTT. This encodes CSVIGLSDTQYL. The chain has TRBV29-1 and TRBJ2-3; D unclear. This CDR3 spans 12 amino acids. Per germline, CDR1 SQVTM and CDR2 ANQGSEA. Trimming left V 6 bases short and J 4 bases short, with 11 bases between.

Comments on this clonotype: A junction end diverges from the germline sequence, so it may reflect a read error. The rearrangement uses TRBV5-1 and TRBJ2-3, with D tentatively TRBD2 (6 bases). There are 15 residues in the CDR3. Germline V gene data show CDR1 as SGHRS and CDR2 as YFSETQ. The CDR3 region is CTSSLPGTSTDTQYF. The CDR3 DNA is TGCACCAGCAGCCTACCAGGGACTAGCACAGATACGCAGTATTTT.

To note about this clonotype: Lacking the conserved final phenylalanine or tryptophan, this CDR3 likely reflects a read error. The chain recombines TRBV4-1 with TRBJ2-7; D is undetermined. This CDR3 region has 16 residues. Germline assignment: CDR1 MGHRA and CDR2 YSYEKL. CDR3 in DNA: TGCGCCAGCAGTCAAGGTGGTCCCGAGGCCTCCTACGAGCAGTACTTA. Residues: CASSQGGPEASYEQYL.

Comments on this clonotype: This may arise from a read error, as a much more abundant clone is one base away. This rearrangement joins TRBV7-8 to TRBJ2-7; D possibly uses TRBD1 or TRBD2 (5 bases each). From germline, CDR1 is SGHVS and CDR2 FQNEAQ. Trimming cost V 2 bases and J 1 base, with 12 bases left between them. There are 15 residues in the CDR3. Written as DNA, the CDR3 is TGTGCCAGCAGCTTACGGGACCCAGGGTCCTACGAGCAGTACTTC. Its protein product is CASSLRDPGSYEQYF.

This clonotype was counted many times. This rearrangement joins TRBV6-6 to TRBJ2-5, with D uncertain. The CDR3 loop spans 11 amino acids. V lost 10 bases and J 4 bases, leaving 10 bases between the germline ends. The germline V gene has CDR1 MNHNY and CDR2 SVGAGI (reference sequence). In DNA, the CDR3 is TGTGCCACAGATGAGCGAGAGACCCAGTACTTC. This gives the protein CATDERETQYF.

V and J are TRBV11-2 and TRBJ2-5, with a tentative D call TRBD1 (5 bases). The germline V gene encodes CDR1 SGHAT and CDR2 FQNNGV. V shed 0 bases and J shed 13 bases, with 18 bases lying between them. The CDR3 length is 14 residues. The CDR3 bases are TGTGCCAGCAGCTTAGAGTTCAGGGTTGAGGCCCGGTACTTC. Its protein is CASSLEFRVEARYF.

The chain recombines TRBV28 with TRBJ1-5; 7 bases map to TRBD1. V was pared by 6 bases and J by 4 bases, with 12 bases of the junction left unmatched. CDR3 length: 16 amino acids. Per the germline V gene, CDR1 is MDHEN and CDR2 is SYDVKM. The CDR3 DNA sequence: TGTGCCAGCAGACAATCCCACAGGGGAGAAAATCAGCCCCAGCATTTT. Protein product: CASRQSHRGENQPQHF.

The chain links TRBV24-1 to TRBJ2-1; TRBD2 matches 11 bases. Germline CDR1 KGHDR, CDR2 SFDVKD. The CDR3 has 16 amino acids. The ends lost 3 bases at V and 7 bases at J; junction bases unmatched: 7. The CDR3: CATSDNSGRAQNEQFF. The CDR3 DNA sequence: TGTGCCACCAGTGATAATAGCGGGAGGGCCCAAAATGAGCAGTTCTTC.

With respect to this clonotype: Its ends do not fully match the called genes, so a read error is possible. The V call is TRBV11-2, the J call TRBJ2-1; D gene ambiguous. The CDR3 is made up of 13 amino acids. The V gene's germline CDR1 is SGHAT and CDR2 FQNNGV. The CDR3 DNA reads TGTGCCAGCAGCTTAGGACATTACAATGAGCAATCCTTC. It codes for CASSLGHYNEQSF. Supplemented by reference TRBV11-2 and TRBJ2-1, the full variable domain reads EAGVAQSPRYKIIEKRQSVAFWCNPISGHATLYWYQQILGQGPKLLIQFQNNGVVDDSQLPKDRFSAERLKGVDSTLKIQPAKLEDSAVYLCASSLGHYNEQSFGPGTRLTVL.

Of note for this clonotype: With a much larger clone just one base away, this may be a read error. The V gene is TRBV10-3, the J gene TRBJ1-5; 8 bases match TRBD1. The CDR3 has 13 residues. The germline V gene has CDR1 ENHRY and CDR2 SYGVKD. The CDR3 loop is CTIRGRTNQPQHF. The CDR3 DNA reads as TGTACCATCAGGGGGCGTACAAATCAGCCCCAGCATTTT.

The chain carries TRBV19 and TRBJ2-1, with 9 bases identical to TRBD2. The V gene's germline CDR1 is LNHDA and CDR2 SQIVND (reference sequence). The CDR3 sequence is 14 residues long. V was clipped by 6 bases and J by 7 bases; unmatched bases: 7. CDR3 region: CASRRPSGRNEQFF. Written as DNA, the CDR3 is TGTGCCAGTAGACGCCCGAGCGGGAGGAATGAGCAGTTCTTC.

This chain uses TRBV11-3 with TRBJ2-6, with 7 bases matching TRBD1. Germline values: CDR1 SGHNT, CDR2 YENEEA. CDR3 length equals 15 residues. The CDR3 bases are TGTGACGGCAGCTTAGGGGGCGCAGTGGCCAACGTCCTGACTTTC. Translated, it gives CDGSLGGAVANVLTF.

A remark on this clonotype: A much larger clone sits a single nucleotide away, making a read error possible. The chain recombines TRBV2 with TRBJ2-1, with 13 bases aligning to TRBD2. This CDR3 spans 15 amino acids. Germline CDR1 is SNHLY and CDR2 is FYNNEI. CDR3 coding DNA: TGTGTCAGCAGCGAAAGGACTAGCGGGAGCGATGAGCAGTTCTTC. Its translation: CVSSERTSGSDEQFF.

As concerns this clonotype: Germline and junction disagree at one end, which may indicate a read error. The chain recombines TRBV20-1 with TRBJ2-7, with D unclear. This CDR3 has 11 amino acids. Germline CDR1 DFQATT, CDR2 SNEGSKA (reference sequence). CDR3 coding DNA: TGCAGTGCCCAGGCCTTTTACGAGCAGTATTTC. Its translation is CSAQAFYEQYF.

A word on this clonotype: The conserved phenylalanine or tryptophan is not found at the CDR3 terminus, so this likely reflects a read error. V gene TRBV10-2 combines with J gene TRBJ2-1; D not certain. Germline CDR1 WSHSY, CDR2 SAAADI. V lost 4 bases to trimming and J lost 9 bases, with 19 bases between them. The CDR3 is 15 residues long. CDR3 residues: CASSAIAVAYGEQFL. The CDR3 DNA reads TGCGCCAGCAGTGCGATAGCAGTTGCCTATGGTGAGCAGTTCCTC.